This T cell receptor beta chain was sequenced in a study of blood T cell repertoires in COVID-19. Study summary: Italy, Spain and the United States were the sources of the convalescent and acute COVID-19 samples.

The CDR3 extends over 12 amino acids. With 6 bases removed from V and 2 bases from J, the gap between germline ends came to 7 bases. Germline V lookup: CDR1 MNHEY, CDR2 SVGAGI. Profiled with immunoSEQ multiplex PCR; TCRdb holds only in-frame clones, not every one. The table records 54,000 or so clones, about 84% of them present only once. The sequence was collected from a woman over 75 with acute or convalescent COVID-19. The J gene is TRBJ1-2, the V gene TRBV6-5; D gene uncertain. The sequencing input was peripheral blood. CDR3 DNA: TGTGCCAGCAGCAATTCAAACTATGGCTACACCTTC. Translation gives CASSNSNYGYTF.